What follows are 30 T cell receptor beta chains derived from one specimen sequenced in a study of blood T cell repertoires in COVID-19. The protocol was immunoSEQ multiplex PCR, while the TCRdb copy is restricted to in-frame clones and leaves out a portion. The data hold around 300,000 clones, with around nine tenths observed a single time. The sequenced sample consisted of PBMCs or T cells enriched from blood (not recorded which). These receptors were collected from a woman between 35 and 50 years old who had recovered from COVID-19.

V is TRBV6-6 and J is TRBJ2-2, with a weak D call TRBD1 (5 bases). The CDR3 totals 15 residues. V was pared by 10 bases and J by 5 bases, with 20 bases between. The germline CDR1 and CDR2 sequences are MNHNY and SVGAGI (reference sequence). CDR3 nucleotides: TGTGCCACCACCGCCGGGCAGGGCCGGACCGGGGAGCTGTTTTTT. It is translated as CATTAGQGRTGELFF.

The rearrangement links TRBV3-1 (or the pseudogene TRBV3-2) to TRBJ1-2; TRBD1 matches 9 bases. V lost 0 bases to trimming and J lost 5 bases; unmatched junction nucleotides: 7. Germline V lookup: CDR1 LGHDT, CDR2 YNNKEL (reference sequence). There are 16 residues in the CDR3. The CDR3 DNA follows: TGTGCCAGCAGCCAAGAGGCCCTGACAGGGGGTTATGGCTACACCTTC. Its protein product is CASSQEALTGGYGYTF.

V usage is TRBV6-5 and J usage is TRBJ1-2; a possible D gene is TRBD1 (6 bases). Trimming cost V 6 bases and J 4 bases, with 9 bases left between them. Per the germline V gene, CDR1 is MNHEY and CDR2 is SVGAGI. This CDR3 is 12 amino acids long. The CDR3: CASSQGFYGYTF. CDR3 sequence (DNA): TGTGCCAGCAGCCAGGGGTTCTATGGCTACACCTTC.

The chain employs TRBV3-1 (or the pseudogene TRBV3-2) and TRBJ1-5, with a tentative D call TRBD1 (5 bases). The CDR3 extends over 15 amino acids. V was trimmed by 0 bases and J by 6 bases, leaving 12 bases between them. Germline CDR1 LGHDT, CDR2 YNNKEL (reference sequence). CDR3 bases: TGTGCCAGCAGCCAAGATTGGGGGGGAGGTCAGCCCCAGCATTTT. It translates to CASSQDWGGGQPQHF.

The chain recombines TRBV30 with TRBJ1-1; no clear D gene. The CDR3 extends over 13 amino acids. CDR1 is GTSNPN and CDR2 is SVGIG in the germline V gene (reference sequence). V was cut by 3 bases and J by 4 bases, with 12 bases left in between. The CDR3 bases are TGTGCCTGGAGACTCGGAGGCGGCACTGAAGCTTTCTTT. As protein: CAWRLGGGTEAFF.

The chain combines TRBV19 with TRBJ2-2, with 8 bases aligning to TRBD1. J gave up 4 bases and V 5 bases, and 6 bases lay outside the gene matches. Germline V gene data show CDR1 as LNHDA and CDR2 as SQIVND (reference sequence). The CDR3 consists of 15 residues. The CDR3 loop is CASSGDRRATGELFF. In DNA, the CDR3 is TGTGCCAGTAGTGGGGACAGGAGGGCCACCGGGGAGCTGTTTTTT.

V gene TRBV2 combines with J gene TRBJ1-1; D is ambiguous. CDR1 and CDR2 from the germline V gene are SNHLY and FYNNEI. The CDR3 covers 14 residues. The V and J ends lost 4 bases and 1 base respectively, with 10 bases between them. CDR3 sequence reads: CASSVGGENTEAFF. The CDR3 DNA reads as TGTGCCAGCAGTGTCGGAGGAGAGAACACTGAAGCTTTCTTT.

The chain has TRBV12-5 and TRBJ1-5; D is perhaps TRBD1 (6 bases). Germline loops: CDR1 LGHNT, CDR2 FRNRAP. CDR3 length: 15 amino acids. Trimming removed 2 bases at V and 5 bases at J, with 13 bases between. CDR3 loop: CASGLSGRGDQPQHF. In DNA, the CDR3 is TGTGCTAGTGGTTTGTCGGGCAGGGGAGATCAGCCCCAGCATTTT.

The chain combines TRBV24-1 with TRBJ2-1; D call uncertain. V was clipped by 5 bases and J by 9 bases, with 10 bases between them. This CDR3 spans 12 amino acids. CDR1 is KGHDR and CDR2 is SFDVKD in the germline V gene. CDR3: CATSGVSPEQFF. The CDR3 nucleotides are TGTGCCACCAGTGGAGTCTCACCTGAGCAGTTCTTC.

The chain uses TRBV5-8 and TRBJ2-2; D might be TRBD2 (6 bases). The V end lost 6 bases, the J end lost 4 bases, and 19 bases lay between the germline ends. This CDR3 has 16 amino acids. Germline V CDR1 and CDR2: SGHTS, YDEGEE. The CDR3 region is CASTHGRVSVTGELFF. DNA for the CDR3: TGTGCCAGCACACACGGGAGAGTCTCGGTCACCGGGGAGCTGTTTTTT.

The chain employs TRBV7-2 and TRBJ2-5, with D maybe TRBD2 (6 bases). CDR1 and CDR2 (germline): SGHTA, FQGNSA. Trimming removed 5 bases at V and 4 bases at J, with 14 bases between. The CDR3 sequence is 14 residues long. CDR3 DNA: TGTGCCAGCAGCCTAGGGGTGGGGGGAGAGACCCAGTACTTC. Protein: CASSLGVGGETQYF.

This chain uses TRBV2 with TRBJ1-5; tentatively, D is TRBD1 (5 bases). Germline assignment: CDR1 SNHLY and CDR2 FYNNEI. V gave up 2 bases and J gave up 5 bases, with 10 bases separating them. This CDR3 comprises 14 residues. CDR3 loop: CASSENLGDQPQHF. The CDR3 coding sequence is TGTGCCAGCAGTGAAAATTTAGGGGATCAGCCCCAGCATTTT.

This sequence joins TRBV21-1 and TRBJ1-2. TRBV21-1 is labeled a pseudogene. The CDR3 runs 11 residues. In nucleotides, the CDR3 is TGTGCCTTTATCGGCGGCGGGCGCTACACCTTC. Translation: CAFIGGGRYTF.

This clone appeared a single time. J is TRBJ2-1 and V is TRBV27; no clear D gene. The CDR3 covers 16 residues. Per the germline V gene, CDR1 is MNHEY and CDR2 is SMNVEV (reference sequence). V shed 5 bases and J shed 4 bases, with 18 bases lying between them. CDR3 in amino acids: CASSPLHSVTYNEQFF. CDR3 in DNA: TGTGCCAGCAGTCCCCTGCACTCGGTGACTTACAATGAGCAGTTCTTC.

Notes on this clone: This CDR3 is also generated by other DNA sequences in the sample. J is TRBJ1-3 and V is TRBV9, with D possibly TRBD1 on 5 matching bases. The germline gives CDR1 SGDLS, CDR2 YYNGEE. The V gene lost 2 bases and the J gene lost 4 bases, with 13 bases spanning the gap. The CDR3 loop spans 15 amino acids. For the CDR3, the DNA is TGTGCCAGCAGCGTCAACCCAGGGTCCGGAAACACCATATATTTT. It specifies CASSVNPGSGNTIYF.

The chain joins TRBV13 to TRBJ2-7, with 9 bases lining up with TRBD2. The germline CDR1 and CDR2 sequences are PRHDT and FYEKMQ (reference sequence). This CDR3 region has 15 residues. Germline trimming cut 1 base from V and 7 bases from J; bases unmatched to any gene: 8. CDR3 nucleotide sequence: TGTGCCAGCAGCTTAGTAGGCGGGAGGGGTATGGAGCAGTACTTC. Translated: CASSLVGGRGMEQYF. The entire variable domain, with the rest obtained from reference TRBV13 and TRBJ2-7, is as follows: AAGVIQSPRHLIKEKRETATLKCYPIPRHDTVYWYQQGPGQDPQFLISFYEKMQSDKGSIPDRFSAQQFSDYHSELNMSSLELGDSALYFCASSLVGGRGMEQYFGPGTRLTVT.

The V gene is TRBV19, the J gene TRBJ1-2; 9 bases line up with TRBD1. The CDR3 is 14 amino acids. Losses at the gene ends were 3 bases for V and 6 bases for J; bases not matched to a gene: 5. CDR1 LNHDA and CDR2 SQIVND come from the germline V gene (reference sequence). Here the CDR3 DNA reads TGTGCCAGTAGTATTGGTTGGACAGGGGATGGCTACACCTTC. It yields the protein CASSIGWTGDGYTF. Full variable domain (outside the CDR3, taken from reference TRBV19 and TRBJ1-2): DGGITQSPKYLFRKEGQNVTLSCEQNLNHDAMYWYRQDPGQGLRLIYYSQIVNDFQKGDIAEGYSVSREKKESFPLTVTSAQKNPTAFYLCASSIGWTGDGYTFGSGTRLTVV.

The V gene is TRBV6-5, the J gene TRBJ1-1, with 8 nucleotides matching TRBD1. The length of the CDR3 is 15 residues. Germline CDR1 MNHEY, CDR2 SVGAGI. The ends lost 0 bases at V and 5 bases at J; junction bases unmatched: 5. The DNA for the CDR3 is TGTGCCAGCAGTTACTCATCAGGGGGCCGGACTGAAGCTTTCTTT. This codes for CASSYSSGGRTEAFF.

The rearrangement uses TRBV7-9 and TRBJ1-4; 7 nucleotides agree with TRBD1. The trim removed 5 bases at V and 8 bases at J, leaving 14 bases unmatched. Germline CDR1 is SEHNR and CDR2 is FQNEAQ (reference sequence). The CDR3 is made up of 16 amino acids. The CDR3 sequence: CASSPPERGQKEKLFF. CDR3 DNA sequence: TGTGCCAGCAGCCCCCCTGAAAGGGGGCAGAAGGAAAAACTGTTTTTT.

This clone was seen once. The chain employs TRBV9 and TRBJ1-1, with D possibly TRBD1 on 6 matching bases. CDR1 is SGDLS and CDR2 is YYNGEE in the germline V gene. V was clipped by 6 bases and J by 4 bases, with 22 bases between them. The CDR3 consists of 16 residues. This CDR3 is CASNPRGGGAGTEAFF. DNA of the CDR3: TGTGCCAGCAACCCCCGAGGTGGGGGCGCGGGCACTGAAGCTTTCTTT.

The chain has TRBV5-5 and TRBJ2-1; 9 nucleotides agree with TRBD1. This CDR3 has 16 amino acids. With V trimmed by 5 bases and J by 7 bases, 13 bases remained unmatched. Germline V gene lookup returns CDR1 SGHKS and CDR2 YYEKEE (reference sequence). CDR3 amino acids: CASRQNPGTGLNEQFF. CDR3 nucleotides: TGTGCCAGCAGACAGAATCCCGGGACAGGGTTGAATGAGCAGTTCTTC.

This clone was seen more than once but under ten times. The rearrangement joins TRBV9 to TRBJ1-2, with a tentative D call TRBD1 (6 bases). Trimming cost V 3 bases and J 8 bases, with 23 bases left between them. This CDR3 contains 16 residues. CDR1 SGDLS and CDR2 YYNGEE come from the germline V gene. CDR3 in DNA: TGTGCCAGCAGCGCAGCGCGGGTGGACAGCCGGTACGGCTACACCTTC. Its protein product is CASSAARVDSRYGYTF. Together with reference TRBV9 and TRBJ1-2, the CDR3 gives the full variable domain: DSGVTQTPKHLITATGQRVTLRCSPRSGDLSVYWYQQSLDQGLQFLIQYYNGEERAKGNILERFSAQQFPDLHSELNLSSLELGDSALYFCASSAARVDSRYGYTFGSGTRLTVV.

The chain links TRBV5-1 to TRBJ2-1; 9 nucleotides align to TRBD2. The V segment lost 4 bases and the J segment 3 bases; nucleotides outside the gene matches: 11. Germline loops: CDR1 SGHRS, CDR2 YFSETQ. CDR3 length: 17 residues. The CDR3 nucleotides read TGCGCCAGCAGCATAGCTATAGCGGGGGCCGACTACAATGAGCAGTTCTTC. Its protein is CASSIAIAGADYNEQFF.

The rearrangement joins TRBV5-5 to TRBJ1-4, with a possible D match to TRBD1 (6 bases). Germline CDR1 is SGHKS and CDR2 is YYEKEE (reference sequence). Trimming removed 4 bases from V and 4 bases from J, with 17 bases in between. The CDR3 length is 16 residues. The CDR3 loop reads CASSKTDSRLNEKLFF. The CDR3 coding sequence is TGTGCCAGCAGCAAGACGGACAGCCGACTTAATGAAAAACTGTTTTTT.

The V and J genes are TRBV15 and TRBJ1-4; a weak D match, TRBD1 (5 bases). This CDR3 spans 13 amino acids. Trimming took 0 bases from V and 6 from J, leaving 5 bases between them. CDR1 is LNHNV and CDR2 is YYDKDF in the germline V gene (reference sequence). The CDR3: CATSRDRDEKLFF. In DNA, the CDR3 is TGTGCCACCAGCAGAGACAGGGATGAAAAACTGTTTTTT. The entire variable domain, with the rest obtained from reference TRBV15 and TRBJ1-4, is as follows: DAMVIQNPRYQVTQFGKPVTLSCSQTLNHNVMYWYQQKSSQAPKLLFHYYDKDFNNEADTPDNFQSRRPNTSFCFLDIRSPGLGDTAMYLCATSRDRDEKLFFGSGTQLSVL.

Notes on this clone: The junction does not match germline at one end; this may be a read error. The chain joins TRBV20-1 to TRBJ2-1, with 9 positions matching TRBD2. Per germline, CDR1 DFQATT and CDR2 SNEGSKA (reference sequence). There are 13 residues in the CDR3. The CDR3 DNA reads TGCAGTGCTAGTCCTAGCGGGATTTTAGGGGCGGTCTTC. Its translation: CSASPSGILGAVF.

The chain couples TRBV5-8 to TRBJ1-5, with D hard to call. V was trimmed by 3 bases and J by 1 base, leaving 8 bases between them. The germline V gene encodes CDR1 SGHTS and CDR2 YDEGEE. The CDR3 runs 14 residues. CDR3 in DNA: TGTGCCAGCAGCTCGAGGAGCAGCAATCAGCCCCAGCATTTT. This encodes CASSSRSSNQPQHF. Using reference TRBV5-8 and TRBJ1-5 for the parts outside the CDR3, the full variable domain is EAGVTQSPTHLIKTRGQQATLRCSPISGHTSVYWYQQALGLGLQFLLWYDEGEERNRGNFPPRFSGRQFPNYSSELNVNALELEDSALYLCASSSRSSNQPQHFGDGTRLSIL.

The rearrangement uses TRBV29-1 and TRBJ1-2; D not resolved. The CDR3 runs to 14 residues. The V gene's germline CDR1 is SQVTM and CDR2 ANQGSEA. The V and J ends lost 4 bases and 2 bases respectively, with 14 bases between them. CDR3 sequence (DNA): TGCAGCGTTGTAATGGTCGAGGGCAACTATGGCTACACCTTC. Translated, it gives CSVVMVEGNYGYTF.

The chain couples TRBV19 to TRBJ2-1; 8 bases fit TRBD2. The CDR3 is 15 residues long. J was trimmed by 2 bases and V by 6 bases; bases with no gene match: 6. Germline V CDR1 and CDR2: LNHDA, SQIVND (reference sequence). In DNA, the CDR3 is TGTGCCAGTAGCGGGAGGGCCTGGACCTACAATGAGCAGTTCTTC. The encoded protein is CASSGRAWTYNEQFF. Filled out from reference TRBV19 and TRBJ2-1, the complete variable domain reads DGGITQSPKYLFRKEGQNVTLSCEQNLNHDAMYWYRQDPGQGLRLIYYSQIVNDFQKGDIAEGYSVSREKKESFPLTVTSAQKNPTAFYLCASSGRAWTYNEQFFGPGTRLTVL.

The rearrangement links TRBV7-9 to TRBJ2-3; 7 positions match TRBD2. CDR1 is SEHNR, CDR2 FQNEAQ, per germline (reference sequence). Trimming removed 3 bases from V and 0 bases from J; junction bases left unmatched: 6. This CDR3 comprises 16 residues. CDR3 sequence reads: CASSFTLAPSTDTQYF. For the CDR3, the DNA is TGTGCCAGCAGCTTCACACTAGCGCCCAGCACAGATACGCAGTATTTT.